Below, one T cell receptor beta chain is given with its context. Its antigen is undetermined. Germline V gene lookup returns CDR1 SGHTA and CDR2 FQGNSA. The junction had 6 bases not matched to a gene; V was cut back by 3 bases and J by 2 bases. This CDR3 is built from 15 residues. Method: immunoSEQ multiplex PCR; TCRdb's copy keeps in-frame clones and lacks some. The sample includes 150,000 or so clones, 80% to 95% of them seen just once. These data are taken from a study of graft-versus-host responses after intestinal transplantation. The chain is built from TRBV7-2 and TRBJ2-7; 8 nucleotides line up with TRBD2. The source material was unstimulated CD4+ T cells sorted from spleen or lymph node cells, sampled before intestinal transplant. This TCR derives from a human donor who received an intestinal transplant. The CDR3 coding sequence is TGTGCCAGCAGCTTCCAGACTAGCGACGCCTACGAGCAGTACTTC. Amino acid sequence: CASSFQTSDAYEQYF.